This TCR beta chain was obtained from a study of blood T cell repertoires in COVID-19. Looking at the study overall: The cDNA or gDNA used as material had been derived from T cells, B-cell-depleted T cells, or PBMCs.

Sequencing used immunoSEQ multiplex PCR; TCRdb keeps in-frame clones, though not all of them. The sample lists more than 350,000 clones; about 88% were seen once. Germline values: CDR1 MDHEN, CDR2 SYDVKM. This CDR3 region has 13 residues. V lost 2 bases, J lost 8 bases, and 12 bases lay in between. Enrollees, roughly 18 to 90 years old, lived in some 24 US areas. Participants had their cohort set by participant-reported clinical history. Those designated as exposed participants met a COVID-19 case within 2 weeks before study entry. Source material: PBMCs or T cells enriched from blood (not recorded which). The chain has TRBV28 and TRBJ2-5; D might be TRBD2 (5 bases). The TCR sequence derives from a woman between 18 and 29 years old who had been exposed to COVID-19. CDR3 nucleotide sequence: TGTGCCAGCAGTTTACCGATGGGGAGAACCCAGTACTTC. Translated, it gives CASSLPMGRTQYF.